The 26 T cell receptor beta chains listed next were all sequenced from one sample in a study of blood T cell repertoires in COVID-19. Sequencing used immunoSEQ multiplex PCR; TCRdb keeps in-frame clones, though not all of them. The table has roughly 450,000 clones, roughly 87% seen once. Sequencing used PBMCs or T cells enriched from blood (not recorded which). These receptors originate from a man aged 18 to 29 who had recovered from COVID-19.

The V gene is TRBV7-8, the J gene TRBJ1-2, with unresolved D. Germline lookup yields CDR1 SGHVS and CDR2 FQNEAQ. Deletions cut 3 bases from V and 6 bases from J, with 23 bases between. The CDR3 runs to 17 residues. As DNA, the CDR3 is TGTGCCAGCAGCTTTCGGACTCGACCTGCGGATGGGAATGGCTACACCTTC. This gives the protein CASSFRTRPADGNGYTF.

This rearrangement joins TRBV2 to TRBJ1-2; 8 nucleotides match TRBD1. Unmatched junction bases numbered 5, after V lost 7 bases and J lost 7 bases. The CDR3 totals 12 residues. Germline-derived CDR1 and CDR2 are SNHLY and FYNNEI. The chain's CDR3 is CASTQGASGYTF. CDR3 nucleotides: TGTGCCAGCACTCAGGGGGCAAGTGGCTACACCTTC.

The V call is TRBV6-4, the J call TRBJ2-7; possibly TRBD1 for D (6 bases). CDR3 length: 15 amino acids. CDR1 is MRHNA, CDR2 SNTAGT, per germline. Trimming took 3 bases from V and 2 from J, leaving 14 bases between them. This CDR3 is CASSEGGQRPYEQYF. CDR3 sequence (DNA): TGTGCCAGCAGTGAAGGCGGACAGCGCCCCTACGAGCAGTACTTC.

CDR3 amino acids: CASSDRTNQPQHF. The CDR3 DNA is TGCGCCAGCAGTGACAGAACCAATCAGCCCCAGCATTTT. The chain couples TRBV10-2 to TRBJ1-5; D is ambiguous. CDR1 WSHSY and CDR2 SAAADI come from the germline V gene. CDR3 size: 13 residues. V lost 3 bases and J 3 bases, leaving 6 bases between the germline ends.

This sequence joins TRBV28 and TRBJ1-3; D call uncertain. The V end lost 8 bases, the J end lost 7 bases, and 9 bases lay between the germline ends. Per germline, CDR1 MDHEN and CDR2 SYDVKM. This CDR3 region has 11 residues. The CDR3 here is CASLRSNTIYF. The CDR3 DNA is TGTGCCAGCCTACGTTCCAACACCATATATTTT.

The chain couples TRBV4-1 to TRBJ2-3; 8 bases are shared with TRBD2. The germline gives CDR1 MGHRA, CDR2 YSYEKL. J gave up 5 bases and V 0 bases, and 13 bases lay outside the gene matches. This CDR3 has 18 amino acids. The CDR3 region has the DNA TGCGCCAGCAGCCAAGACGTGTCCAGCGGGAGCCGTGAAGATACGCAGTATTTT. Translation: CASSQDVSSGSREDTQYF.

This chain uses TRBV3-1 (or the pseudogene TRBV3-2) with TRBJ1-2; D ambiguous. The CDR3 is made up of 13 amino acids. Trimming left V 8 bases short and J 6 bases short, with 16 bases between. Germline lookup yields CDR1 LGHDT and CDR2 YNNKEL (reference sequence). The CDR3 sequence: CASGRISTNGYTF. The CDR3 DNA reads TGTGCCAGCGGTCGGATTTCAACTAATGGCTACACCTTC.

The chain employs TRBV20-1 and TRBJ2-5; possibly TRBD1 for D (5 bases). CDR3 length: 11 amino acids. Germline CDR1 reads DFQATT; CDR2 reads SNEGSKA (reference sequence). V lost 3 bases, J lost 5 bases, and 7 bases lay in between. CDR3 sequence reads: CSASRAETQYF. In DNA form, the CDR3 reads TGCAGTGCTAGCAGGGCGGAGACCCAGTACTTC.

V gene TRBV4-1 combines with J gene TRBJ1-1; 8 bases match TRBD1. J gave up 6 bases and V 0 bases, and 3 bases lay outside the gene matches. Germline V gene data show CDR1 as MGHRA and CDR2 as YSYEKL. The CDR3 runs 14 residues. CDR3 amino acids: CASSQDDRGPEAFF. The CDR3 coding sequence is TGCGCCAGCAGCCAAGATGACAGGGGCCCTGAAGCTTTCTTT.

This chain connects TRBV14 to TRBJ1-1; D is uncertain. Per germline, CDR1 SGHDN and CDR2 FVKESK. V lost 4 bases and J 1 base, leaving 7 bases between the germline ends. The CDR3 totals 13 residues. This CDR3 is CASSPGKNTEAFF. CDR3 DNA: TGTGCCAGCAGCCCCGGGAAGAACACTGAAGCTTTCTTT.

The chain combines TRBV7-3 with TRBJ1-5; D remains unclear. Looked up from germline, CDR1 is SGHTA and CDR2 is FQGTGA. This CDR3 contains 16 residues. The V end lost 5 bases, the J end lost 6 bases, and 20 bases lay between the germline ends. The CDR3 nucleotides are TGTGCCAGCAGCCCGGGCGGGTCGAAGGTACTTCAGCCCCAGCATTTT. Amino acids: CASSPGGSKVLQPQHF.

This clone was seen once. This likely came from a read error, as a far larger clone is one base away. Within the sample, other DNA sequences also encode this same CDR3. This chain joins TRBV2 and TRBJ1-1, with TRBD1 matching 7 bases. J gave up 5 bases and V 3 bases, and 3 bases lay outside the gene matches. The germline V gene has CDR1 SNHLY and CDR2 FYNNEI. The CDR3 runs to 13 residues. The CDR3 bases are TGTGCCAGCAGTGACAGGGGGAATACTGAAGCTTTCTTT. It is translated as CASSDRGNTEAFF.

The chain joins TRBV28 to TRBJ1-1; D remains ambiguous. V was trimmed by 7 bases and J by 4 bases, leaving 16 bases between them. CDR3 length equals 14 residues. Germline assignment: CDR1 MDHEN and CDR2 SYDVKM. The CDR3 loop is CASNSRPSATEAFF. CDR3 DNA: TGTGCCAGCAATAGCCGACCGTCGGCCACTGAAGCTTTCTTT.

This sequence joins TRBV7-3 and TRBJ1-1; TRBD1 might be the D (6 bases). CDR3 size: 13 residues. V lost 5 bases, J lost 4 bases, and 11 bases lay in between. The V gene's germline CDR1 is SGHTA and CDR2 FQGTGA. The CDR3 sequence: CASSKGVGTEAFF. In nucleotides, the CDR3 is TGTGCCAGCAGCAAGGGGGTAGGCACTGAAGCTTTCTTT.

This clone was recorded only once. The V gene is TRBV7-3, the J gene TRBJ1-1, with D hard to call. The CDR3 is made up of 14 amino acids. Trimming stripped 6 bases from V and 0 bases from J, with 11 bases between. Germline lookup yields CDR1 SGHTA and CDR2 FQGTGA. The CDR3 here is CASSLGPVNTEAFF. The CDR3 nucleotides read TGTGCCAGCAGTCTGGGCCCCGTGAACACTGAAGCTTTCTTT.

The CDR3 spells CASSLVGFGYEQYF. The CDR3 nucleotides read TGTGCCAGCAGCTTAGTGGGCTTTGGCTACGAGCAGTACTTC. V gene TRBV11-2 combines with J gene TRBJ2-7; D remains ambiguous. Germline CDR1 SGHAT, CDR2 FQNNGV. With 1 base removed from V and 3 bases from J, the gap between germline ends came to 10 bases. The CDR3 length is 14 residues.

The chain uses TRBV18 and TRBJ1-2, with D perhaps matching TRBD1 (6 bases). The V end was cut by 0 bases, the J end by 7 bases, with 15 bases between. The CDR3 is 15 residues long. The germline V gene encodes CDR1 KGHSH and CDR2 LQKENI. The CDR3, as DNA: TGTGCCAGCTCACCACCCTACCGTGTAGGGGGTGGCTACACCTTC. Translated, it gives CASSPPYRVGGGYTF.

The chain employs TRBV29-1 and TRBJ2-6; a weak D match, TRBD1 (5 bases). This CDR3 contains 14 residues. Germline V CDR1 and CDR2: SQVTM, ANQGSEA. V lost 5 bases, J lost 2 bases, and 10 bases lay in between. The DNA for the CDR3 is TGCAGCGTTAGAACAGGAGCTGGGGCCAACGTCCTGACTTTC. It encodes CSVRTGAGANVLTF.

The sample holds a few counts of this clone. The V and J genes are TRBV14 and TRBJ1-6; D not certain. V was pared by 3 bases and J by 7 bases, with 7 bases between. This CDR3 has 13 residues. Per the germline V gene, CDR1 is SGHDN and CDR2 is FVKESK. This CDR3 is CASSQIQNSPLHF. In DNA form, the CDR3 reads TGTGCCAGCAGCCAGATACAGAATTCACCCCTCCACTTT.

V gene TRBV6-5 combines with J gene TRBJ1-1; 8 bases are shared with TRBD1. Germline V gene sequence: CDR1 MNHEY, CDR2 SVGAGI. This CDR3 is built from 15 residues. V trimming: 2 bases; J trimming: 5 bases; junction bases outside the gene matches: 7. CDR3 coding DNA: TGTGCCAGCAGTTACACCACAGGGGGTGGGACTGAAGCTTTCTTT. It codes for CASSYTTGGGTEAFF.

This clone was counted between two and nine times. At the DNA level, this CDR3 is encoded by other sequences in the same sample as well. This chain joins TRBV9 and TRBJ2-2, with D unclear. The CDR3 is 14 residues long. Between the trimmed V and J ends, which lost 0 bases and 2 bases, there was a span of 5 bases. The germline gives CDR1 SGDLS, CDR2 YYNGEE. The CDR3 coding sequence is TGTGCCAGCAGCGTAGGACAAAACACCGGGGAGCTGTTTTTT. Protein sequence: CASSVGQNTGELFF.

The V call is TRBV6-5, the J call TRBJ1-2; D call uncertain. Trimming removed 6 bases from V and 5 bases from J, with 13 bases in between. The length of the CDR3 is 13 residues. CDR1 and CDR2 (germline): MNHEY, SVGAGI. The DNA for the CDR3 is TGTGCCAGCAGGGATCGGGATCCTTATGGCTACACCTTC. It encodes CASRDRDPYGYTF.

The chain uses TRBV7-6 and TRBJ2-7; the match to TRBD2 covers 11 bases. The CDR3 is 15 residues long. V dropped 5 bases and J dropped 5; count of bases not matched to a gene: 8. Germline CDR1 SGHVS, CDR2 FNYEAQ. The CDR3 DNA is TGTGCCAGCAGCCGTAGCGGGGGGGCCTTTAACGAGCAGTACTTC. This sequence encodes CASSRSGGAFNEQYF.

The rearrangement uses TRBV28 and TRBJ2-2, with TRBD2 as a possible D gene (5 bases). The germline gives CDR1 MDHEN, CDR2 SYDVKM. The V gene lost 0 bases and the J gene lost 4 bases, with 21 bases spanning the gap. This CDR3 region has 19 residues. The CDR3 reads CASSLWADSYSTVTGELFF. DNA for the CDR3: TGTGCCAGCAGTTTATGGGCGGACTCGTACTCTACTGTCACCGGGGAGCTGTTTTTT.

The J gene is TRBJ1-5, the V gene TRBV27, with 10 bases matching TRBD1. Trimming cost V 2 bases and J 5 bases; bases outside gene matches: 12. The CDR3 contains 18 residues. The germline V gene encodes CDR1 MNHEY and CDR2 SMNVEV (reference sequence). CDR3 DNA: TGTGCCAGCAGTTTAAGGACATCGGGACAGGGGTATCATCAGCCCCAGCATTTT. It encodes CASSLRTSGQGYHQPQHF.

The chain combines TRBV21-1 with TRBJ1-5; TRBD1 was called by the table and not checked on the DNA. TRBV21-1 is a known pseudogene. The CDR3 length is 15 residues. The CDR3 DNA is TGTGCCAGCAGCAAAGCCCGAGACACAAATCAGCCCCAGCATTTT. It codes for CASSKARDTNQPQHF.